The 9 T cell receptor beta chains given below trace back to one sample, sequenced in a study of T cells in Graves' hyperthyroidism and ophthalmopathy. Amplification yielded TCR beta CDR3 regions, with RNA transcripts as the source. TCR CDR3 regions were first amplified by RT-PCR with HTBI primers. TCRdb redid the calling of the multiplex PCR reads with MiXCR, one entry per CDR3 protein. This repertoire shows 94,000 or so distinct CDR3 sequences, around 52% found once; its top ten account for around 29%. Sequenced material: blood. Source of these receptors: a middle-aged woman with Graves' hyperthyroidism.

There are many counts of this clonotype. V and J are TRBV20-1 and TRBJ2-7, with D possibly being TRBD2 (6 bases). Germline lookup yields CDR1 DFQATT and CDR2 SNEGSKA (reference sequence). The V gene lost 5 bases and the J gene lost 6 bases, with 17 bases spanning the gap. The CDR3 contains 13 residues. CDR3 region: CSADGAGAGEQYF. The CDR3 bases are TGCAGTGCTGACGGAGCGGGCGCCGGCGAGCAGTACTTC.

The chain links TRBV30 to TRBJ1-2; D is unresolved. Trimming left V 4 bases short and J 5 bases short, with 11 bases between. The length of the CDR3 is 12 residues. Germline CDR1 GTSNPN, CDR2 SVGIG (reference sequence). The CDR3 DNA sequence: TGTGCCTGGACCCAAGGAGATTATGGCTACACCTTC. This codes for CAWTQGDYGYTF.

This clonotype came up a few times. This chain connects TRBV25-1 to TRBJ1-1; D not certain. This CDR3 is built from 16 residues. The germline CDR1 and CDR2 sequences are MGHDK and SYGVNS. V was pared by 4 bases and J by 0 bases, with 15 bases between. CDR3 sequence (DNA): TGTGCCAGCAGTGCTAGTGCCGGTACACTGAACACTGAAGCTTTCTTT. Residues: CASSASAGTLNTEAFF.

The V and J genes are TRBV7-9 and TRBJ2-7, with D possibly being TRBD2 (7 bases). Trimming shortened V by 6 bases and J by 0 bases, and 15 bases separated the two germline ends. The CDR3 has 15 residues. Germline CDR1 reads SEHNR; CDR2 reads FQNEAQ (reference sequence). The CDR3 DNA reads TGTGCCAGCAGGAGGGGGGGGGGCGGCTCCTACGAGCAGTACTTC. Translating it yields CASRRGGGGSYEQYF. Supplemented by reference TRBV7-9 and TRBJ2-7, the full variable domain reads DTGVSQNPRHKITKRGQNVTFRCDPISEHNRLYWYRQTLGQGPEFLTYFQNEAQLEKSRLLSDRFSAERPKGSFSTLEIQRTEQGDSAMYLCASRRGGGGSYEQYFGPGTRLTVT.

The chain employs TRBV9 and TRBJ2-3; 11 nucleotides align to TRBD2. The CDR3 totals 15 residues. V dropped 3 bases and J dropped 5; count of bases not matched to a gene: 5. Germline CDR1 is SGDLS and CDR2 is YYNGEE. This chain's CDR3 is CASSDLLAGEDTQYF. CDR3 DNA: TGTGCCAGCAGCGACTTACTAGCGGGAGAAGATACGCAGTATTTT.

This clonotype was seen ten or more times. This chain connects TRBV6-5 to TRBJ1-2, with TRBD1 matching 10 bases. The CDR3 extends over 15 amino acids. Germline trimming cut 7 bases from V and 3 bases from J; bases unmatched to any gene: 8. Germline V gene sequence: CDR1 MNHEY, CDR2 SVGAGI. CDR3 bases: TGTGCCAGCATCCATCGGACAGGGGGACACTATGGCTACACCTTC. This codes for CASIHRTGGHYGYTF.

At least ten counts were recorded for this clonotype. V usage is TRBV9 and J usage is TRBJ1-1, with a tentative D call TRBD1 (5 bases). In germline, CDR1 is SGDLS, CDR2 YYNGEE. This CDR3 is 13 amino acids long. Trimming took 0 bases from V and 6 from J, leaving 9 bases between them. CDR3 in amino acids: CASSVEGVSEAFF. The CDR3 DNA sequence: TGTGCCAGCAGCGTAGAAGGGGTCTCTGAAGCTTTCTTT.

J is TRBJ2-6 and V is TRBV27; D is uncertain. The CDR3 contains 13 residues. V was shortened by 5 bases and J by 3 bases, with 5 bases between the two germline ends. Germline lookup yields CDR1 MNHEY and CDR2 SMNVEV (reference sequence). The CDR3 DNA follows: TGTGCCAGCAGTCCAGGTGGGGCCAACGTCCTGACTTTC. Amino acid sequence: CASSPGGANVLTF.

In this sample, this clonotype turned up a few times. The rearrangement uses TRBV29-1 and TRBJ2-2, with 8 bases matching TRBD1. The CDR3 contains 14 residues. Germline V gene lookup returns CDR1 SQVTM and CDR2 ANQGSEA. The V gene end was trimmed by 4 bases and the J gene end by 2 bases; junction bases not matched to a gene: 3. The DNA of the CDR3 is TGCAGCGTTGCCGGGACAGGCAACACCGGGGAGCTGTTTTTT. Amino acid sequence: CSVAGTGNTGELFF.